The subject of this entry is one TCR beta chain. The antigen remains undetermined. CDR1 is SNHLY, CDR2 FYNNEI, per germline. The CDR3 is made up of 13 amino acids. V was clipped by 2 bases and J by 7 bases, with 9 bases between them. The PCR was carried out with 60 Vbeta primers and 13 Jbeta primers. Only in-frame clones appear in the TCRdb table, and some are missing; sequencing was by immunoSEQ multiplex PCR. The sample shows roughly 100,000 clones, roughly 80% of them seen only once. This entry is derived from a study of cytomegalovirus exposure and HLA in healthy donors. Whole-study context: The 110 million or so unique TCR beta sequences, from 150 million to 200 million T cells, were found by an earlier analysis. Membership in the Caucasian-associated ancestry cluster was found for about four fifths of fewer than 450 genotyped donors. Findings of the study overall: DRB1 had the most TCR associations and HLA-C the fewest, a later analysis found, with rates varying by HLA locus. In a later analysis, HLA-associated TCR beta chains were more clonally expanded than equally common others.

This sequence originates from a man aged 35-49 years in good health and CMV-seronegative. The gene calls are TRBV2 and TRBJ2-4, with D maybe TRBD1 (5 bases). The sequencing sample was made of PBMCs. The CDR3: CASSEWGLNIQYF. CDR3 DNA sequence: TGTGCCAGCAGTGAATGGGGCTTGAACATTCAGTACTTC.